This T cell receptor (beta chain) was documented in a study of human T cells and chemical hapten exposure. Study-level background: Patch testing was performed with 0.01% DPC on the upper back, with reading at 6 days.

Germline CDR1 is SGHTA and CDR2 is FQGTGA. Germline trimming cut 0 bases from V and 8 bases from J; bases unmatched to any gene: 3. This CDR3 has 14 residues. TCRdb reprocessed the RACE reads via MiXCR and lists one record per CDR3 protein. In the table there are some 60,000 distinct CDR3 sequences, over 10% of which are singletons. Specified time point: patch test 3, about 24 weeks after DPC sensitization. Treatment given: therapeutic diphenylcyclopropenone sensitization with weekly scalp DPC. This clonotype came up many times. This chain links TRBV7-3 with TRBJ1-1; TRBD1 aligns across 10 bases. The sample was whole blood, taken in connection with sensitization to the hapten diphenylcyclopropenone (DPC). This TCR was sampled from a man between 25 and 39 years old with alopecia areata. Some clones in this sample may be carry-over from other donors' samples. The CDR3 loop reads CASSLTPGQGEAFF. The CDR3 bases are TGTGCCAGCAGCTTAACTCCGGGACAGGGGGAAGCTTTCTTT.